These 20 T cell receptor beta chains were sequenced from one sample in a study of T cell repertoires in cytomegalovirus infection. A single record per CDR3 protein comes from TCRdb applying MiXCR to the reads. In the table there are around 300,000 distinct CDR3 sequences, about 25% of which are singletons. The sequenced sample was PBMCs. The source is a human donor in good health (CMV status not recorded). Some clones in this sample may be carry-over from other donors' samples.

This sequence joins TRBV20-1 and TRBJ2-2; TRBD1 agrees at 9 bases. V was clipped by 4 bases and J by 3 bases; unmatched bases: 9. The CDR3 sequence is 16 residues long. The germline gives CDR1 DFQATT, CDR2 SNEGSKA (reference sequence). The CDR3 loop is CSATPGTGIDTGELFF. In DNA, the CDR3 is TGCAGTGCTACACCCGGGACAGGGATCGACACCGGGGAGCTGTTTTTT.

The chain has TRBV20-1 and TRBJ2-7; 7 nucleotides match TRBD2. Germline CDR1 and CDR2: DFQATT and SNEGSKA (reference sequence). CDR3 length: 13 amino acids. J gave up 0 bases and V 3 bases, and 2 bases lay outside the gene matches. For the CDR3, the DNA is TGCAGTGCTAGCGTAGCGGGCTCCTACGAGCAGTACTTC. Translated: CSASVAGSYEQYF.

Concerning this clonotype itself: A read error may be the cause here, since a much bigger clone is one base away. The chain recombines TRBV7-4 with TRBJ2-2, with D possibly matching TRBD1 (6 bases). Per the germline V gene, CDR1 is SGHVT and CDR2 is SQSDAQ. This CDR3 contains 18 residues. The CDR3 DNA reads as TGTGCCACCAGCTCCCCCCCCAGGGGAGATCGGGACACCGGGGAGCTGTTTTTT. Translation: CATSSPPRGDRDTGELFF.

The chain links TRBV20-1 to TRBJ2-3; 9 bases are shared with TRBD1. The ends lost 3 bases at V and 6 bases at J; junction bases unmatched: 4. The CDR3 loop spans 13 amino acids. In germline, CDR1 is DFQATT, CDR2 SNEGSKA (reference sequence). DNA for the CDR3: TGCAGTGCTAGGGACAGGGGCTGGGATACGCAGTATTTT. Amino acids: CSARDRGWDTQYF.

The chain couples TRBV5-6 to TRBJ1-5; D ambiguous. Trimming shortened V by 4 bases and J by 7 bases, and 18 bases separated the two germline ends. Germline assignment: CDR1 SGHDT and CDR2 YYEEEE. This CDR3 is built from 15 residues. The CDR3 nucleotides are TGTGCCAGCAGCCACCTCGGGGAAGGGCGGCAGCCCCAGCATTTT. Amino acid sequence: CASSHLGEGRQPQHF.

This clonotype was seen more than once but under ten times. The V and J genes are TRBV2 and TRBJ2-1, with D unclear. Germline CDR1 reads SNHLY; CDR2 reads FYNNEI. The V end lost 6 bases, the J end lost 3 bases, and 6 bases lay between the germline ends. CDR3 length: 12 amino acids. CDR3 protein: CASRWDYNEQFF. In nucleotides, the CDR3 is TGTGCCAGCAGGTGGGACTACAATGAGCAGTTCTTC. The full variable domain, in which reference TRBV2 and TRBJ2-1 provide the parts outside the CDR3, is EPEVTQTPSHQVTQMGQEVILRCVPISNHLYFYWYRQILGQKVEFLVSFYNNEISEKSEIFDDQFSVERPDGSNFTLKIRSTKLEDSAMYFCASRWDYNEQFFGPGTRLTVL.

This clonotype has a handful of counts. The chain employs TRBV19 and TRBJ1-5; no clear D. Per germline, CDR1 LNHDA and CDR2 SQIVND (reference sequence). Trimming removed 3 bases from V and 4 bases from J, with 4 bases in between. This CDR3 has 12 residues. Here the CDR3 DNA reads TGTGCCAGTAGTATGGGGAATCAGCCCCAGCATTTT. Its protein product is CASSMGNQPQHF.

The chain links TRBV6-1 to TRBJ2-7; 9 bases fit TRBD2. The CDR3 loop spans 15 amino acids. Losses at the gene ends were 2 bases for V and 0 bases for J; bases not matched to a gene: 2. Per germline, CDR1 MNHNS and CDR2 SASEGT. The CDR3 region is CASSELAGFSYEQYV. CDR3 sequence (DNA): TGTGCCAGCAGTGAACTAGCGGGATTCTCCTACGAGCAGTACGTC.

The CDR3 DNA follows: TGTGCCAGCAGCCCACGGACAGGGGCAGGGGTGAACACTGAAGCTTTCTTT. Translation: CASSPRTGAGVNTEAFF. The chain uses TRBV9 and TRBJ1-1; 9 bases line up with TRBD1. The CDR3 length is 17 residues. V was clipped by 4 bases and J by 0 bases; unmatched bases: 10. Germline V lookup: CDR1 SGDLS, CDR2 YYNGEE.

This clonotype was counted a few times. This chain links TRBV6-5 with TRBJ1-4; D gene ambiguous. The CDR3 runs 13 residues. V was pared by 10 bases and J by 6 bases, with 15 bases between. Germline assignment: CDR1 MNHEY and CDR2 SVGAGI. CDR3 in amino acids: CATRPPGDEKLFF. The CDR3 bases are TGTGCCACAAGGCCTCCCGGTGATGAAAAACTGTTTTTT.

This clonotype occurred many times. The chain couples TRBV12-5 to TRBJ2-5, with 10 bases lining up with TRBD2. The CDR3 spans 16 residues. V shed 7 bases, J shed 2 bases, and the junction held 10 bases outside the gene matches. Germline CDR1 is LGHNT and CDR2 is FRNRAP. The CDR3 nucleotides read TGTGCTAGTGCCCGCTCTAGCGGGAGCTGGCAAGAGACCCAGTACTTC. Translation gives CASARSSGSWQETQYF.

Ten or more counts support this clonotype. The CDR3 loop is CASSLDRGQVQPQHF. As DNA, the CDR3 is TGTGCCAGCAGCTTAGACAGGGGTCAGGTCCAGCCCCAGCATTTT. The J gene is TRBJ1-5, the V gene TRBV7-2; 7 nucleotides match TRBD1. Germline assignment: CDR1 SGHTA and CDR2 FQGNSA. V was pared by 1 base and J by 7 bases, with 7 bases of the junction left unmatched. The CDR3 runs 15 residues.

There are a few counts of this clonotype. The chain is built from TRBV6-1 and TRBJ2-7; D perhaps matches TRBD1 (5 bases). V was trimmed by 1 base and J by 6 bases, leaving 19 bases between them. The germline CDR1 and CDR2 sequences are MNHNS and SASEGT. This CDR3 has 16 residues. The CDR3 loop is CASSEEGLRQGSEQYF. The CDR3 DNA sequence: TGTGCCAGCAGTGAAGAGGGTCTAAGGCAGGGCAGCGAGCAGTACTTC.

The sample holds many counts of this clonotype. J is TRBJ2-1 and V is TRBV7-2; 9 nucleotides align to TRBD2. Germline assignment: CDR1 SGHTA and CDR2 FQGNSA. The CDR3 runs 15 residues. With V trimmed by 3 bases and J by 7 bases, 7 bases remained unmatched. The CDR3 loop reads CASSLWSGRQNEQFF. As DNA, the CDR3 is TGTGCCAGCAGCTTGTGGAGCGGGAGGCAGAATGAGCAGTTCTTC.

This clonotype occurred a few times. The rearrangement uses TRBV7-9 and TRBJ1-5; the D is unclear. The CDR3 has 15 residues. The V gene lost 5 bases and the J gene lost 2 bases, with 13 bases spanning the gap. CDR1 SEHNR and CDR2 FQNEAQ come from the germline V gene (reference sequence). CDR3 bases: TGTGCCAGCAGCGGCGGAGCCCATGGCAATCAGCCCCAGCATTTT. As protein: CASSGGAHGNQPQHF.

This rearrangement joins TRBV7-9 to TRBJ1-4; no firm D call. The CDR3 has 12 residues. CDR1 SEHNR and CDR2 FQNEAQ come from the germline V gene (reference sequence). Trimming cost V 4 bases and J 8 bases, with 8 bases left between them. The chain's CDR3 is CASSSGIEKLFF. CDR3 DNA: TGTGCCAGCAGCTCCGGGATAGAAAAACTGTTTTTT.

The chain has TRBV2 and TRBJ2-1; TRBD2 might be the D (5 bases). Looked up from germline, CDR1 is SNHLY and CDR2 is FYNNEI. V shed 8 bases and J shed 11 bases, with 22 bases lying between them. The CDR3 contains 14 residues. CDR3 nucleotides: TGTGCCAGCGCTTCGGAGAGTGGACGGGGAAAGCAGTTCTTC. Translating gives CASASESGRGKQFF.

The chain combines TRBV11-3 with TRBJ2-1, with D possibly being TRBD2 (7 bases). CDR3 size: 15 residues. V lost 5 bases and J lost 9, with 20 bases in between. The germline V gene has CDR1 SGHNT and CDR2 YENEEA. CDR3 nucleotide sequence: TGTGCCAGCAGCCCAGGGGCTAGCGGTACGCGTGAGCAGTTCTTC. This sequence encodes CASSPGASGTREQFF.

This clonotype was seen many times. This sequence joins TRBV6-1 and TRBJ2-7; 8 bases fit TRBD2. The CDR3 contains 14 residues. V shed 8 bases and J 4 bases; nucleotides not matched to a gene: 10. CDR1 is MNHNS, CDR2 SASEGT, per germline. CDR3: CASGRGGPSYEQYF. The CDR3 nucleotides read TGTGCCAGCGGTCGGGGGGGCCCTTCGTACGAGCAGTACTTC.

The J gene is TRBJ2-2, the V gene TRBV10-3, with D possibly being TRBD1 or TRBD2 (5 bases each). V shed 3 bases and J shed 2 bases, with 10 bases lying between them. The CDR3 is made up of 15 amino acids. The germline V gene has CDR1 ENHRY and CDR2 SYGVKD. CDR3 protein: CAISDWGSNTGELFF. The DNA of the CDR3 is TGTGCCATCAGTGACTGGGGGTCCAACACCGGGGAGCTGTTTTTT.